Below are 13 T cell receptor beta chains sequenced from a single sample in a study of PD-1 blockade in mismatch repair-deficient tumors. TCRdb keeps only in-frame clones here, not all; method: immunoSEQ multiplex PCR. The table has 30,000 to 40,000 clones, around 80% seen once. The sample was PBMCs, taken roughly 6 weeks after starting pembrolizumab. These TCRs come from an adult with mismatch repair-deficient cancer.

This clone was observed a single time. The rearrangement links TRBV5-3 to TRBJ2-5, with a tentative D call TRBD1 (5 bases). TRBV5-3 is given ORF status, its function remaining uncertain. The CDR3 is 13 amino acids. Trimming took off 0 bases at V and 3 bases at J, with 6 bases between the two ends. CDR3 in DNA: TGTGCCAGAAGCTTGGACAGGAAAGAGACCCAGTACTTC. Translation: CARSLDRKETQYF.

The rearrangement uses TRBV4-1 and TRBJ2-7; 7 positions match TRBD2. CDR1 MGHRA and CDR2 YSYEKL come from the germline V gene. The CDR3 loop spans 16 amino acids. V trimming: 3 bases; J trimming: 0 bases; junction bases outside the gene matches: 8. The CDR3, as DNA: TGCGCCAGCAGCCACCTCCCCCTAGCGGCCTCCTACGAGCAGTACTTC. It yields the protein CASSHLPLAASYEQYF.

The chain links TRBV6-1 to TRBJ1-2; TRBD1 is a possible D gene (5 bases). The CDR3 runs to 14 residues. Looked up from germline, CDR1 is MNHNS and CDR2 is SASEGT. Trimming removed 7 bases at V and 6 bases at J, with 18 bases between. CDR3 DNA: TGTGCCAGCACCATAAACTTGGCAGGGAATGGCTACACCTTC. It specifies CASTINLAGNGYTF.

In DNA form, the CDR3 reads TGTGCCATCCTAGAGCGAAGGGACTGGCCCCAGCATTTT. Translation gives CAILERRDWPQHF. The chain combines TRBV9 with TRBJ1-5; a possible D gene is TRBD1 (5 bases). The germline gives CDR1 SGDLS, CDR2 YYNGEE. V was clipped by 9 bases and J by 9 bases, with 19 bases between them. The CDR3 covers 13 residues.

V usage is TRBV6-5 and J usage is TRBJ1-2; perhaps TRBD1 as D (5 bases). CDR1 is MNHEY and CDR2 is SVGAGI in the germline V gene. V was clipped by 5 bases and J by 5 bases, with 12 bases between them. This CDR3 comprises 13 residues. In DNA, the CDR3 is TGTGCCAGCAGTCAATACCAGGGATATGGCTACACCTTC. This encodes CASSQYQGYGYTF.

V usage is TRBV7-3 and J usage is TRBJ2-3; 11 bases map to TRBD2. Germline CDR1 is SGHTA and CDR2 is FQGTGA. The CDR3 is made up of 15 amino acids. Trimming removed 5 bases from V and 6 bases from J; junction bases left unmatched: 7. CDR3: CASSDRLAGWDTQYF. The CDR3 DNA sequence: TGTGCCAGCAGCGACAGACTAGCGGGATGGGATACGCAGTATTTT.

This chain connects TRBV5-6 to TRBJ2-7; a possible D gene is TRBD2 (5 bases). Trimming stripped 7 bases from V and 0 bases from J, with 14 bases between. The CDR3 spans 14 residues. Germline lookup yields CDR1 SGHDT and CDR2 YYEEEE. The DNA for the CDR3 is TGTGCCAGCTCTCGAGCGGCAAGCTCCTACGAGCAGTACTTC. It codes for CASSRAASSYEQYF.

V and J are TRBV6-1 and TRBJ2-2; possibly TRBD1 for D (5 bases). Germline loops: CDR1 MNHNS, CDR2 SASEGT. V was cut by 5 bases and J by 0 bases, with 10 bases left in between. CDR3 length equals 15 residues. For the CDR3, the DNA is TGTGCCAGCAGTTGGACACACGCGAACACCGGGGAGCTGTTTTTT. This gives the protein CASSWTHANTGELFF.

This clone has a handful of counts. The gene calls are TRBV5-4 and TRBJ1-2; D possibly corresponds to TRBD1 (5 bases). CDR3 length: 13 amino acids. Between the trimmed V and J ends, which lost 4 bases and 2 bases, there was a span of 9 bases. Germline-derived CDR1 and CDR2 are SGHNT and YYREEE (reference sequence). Written as DNA, the CDR3 is TGTGCCAGCAGCGTCCGACAGAACTATGGCTACACCTTC. This encodes CASSVRQNYGYTF.

This chain connects TRBV11-2 to TRBJ2-3; 10 nucleotides match TRBD2. CDR3 size: 15 residues. Germline V gene lookup returns CDR1 SGHAT and CDR2 FQNNGV. The trim removed 5 bases at V and 2 bases at J, leaving 4 bases unmatched. The CDR3 reads CASSKTSGFTDTQYF. DNA of the CDR3: TGTGCCAGCAGCAAGACTAGCGGGTTCACAGATACGCAGTATTTT.

The chain couples TRBV18 to TRBJ1-2; D unclear. CDR1 is KGHSH and CDR2 is LQKENI in the germline V gene. This CDR3 is 14 amino acids long. V was shortened by 3 bases and J by 8 bases, with 16 bases between the two germline ends. In nucleotides, the CDR3 is TGTGCCAGCTCACCCGGAGGTGGGCTGGAGGGCTACACCTTC. This gives the protein CASSPGGGLEGYTF.

A remark on this clone: Other DNA sequences in this specimen translate into the identical CDR3. The CDR3: CASSPTPDQPQHF. The DNA of the CDR3 is TGTGCCAGCTCACCCACGCCGGATCAGCCCCAGCATTTT. This rearrangement joins TRBV18 to TRBJ1-5; D is undetermined. Germline V gene sequence: CDR1 KGHSH, CDR2 LQKENI. V was trimmed by 3 bases and J by 5 bases, leaving 8 bases between them. The CDR3 consists of 13 residues.

The rearrangement links TRBV14 to TRBJ1-4; TRBD1 agrees at 11 bases. The CDR3 is 15 residues long. The germline gives CDR1 SGHDN, CDR2 FVKESK. The V segment lost 2 bases and the J segment 10 bases; nucleotides outside the gene matches: 6. The CDR3 sequence: CASSQPGQGVPKLFF. Here the CDR3 DNA reads TGTGCCAGCAGCCAACCGGGACAGGGGGTCCCAAAACTGTTTTTT.